The 29 T cell receptor beta chains in this list originate from one sample, sequenced in a study of vaccination and CD4 T cells after COVID-19. No cognate antigen is known for these TCRs. Treatment in this sample: roughly 10-day PBMC culture with coronavirus spike peptide pools or control peptides (ViraFEST assay). CD4+ T lymphocytes from the unexposed donor were collected before the COVID-19 pandemic (2011-2018). The study sequenced cultured CD4+ T cell DNA using the Oncomine TCR Beta short-read assay. Each CDR3 protein gets one entry after TCRdb re-called the PCR reads with MiXCR. The data hold approximately 8,500 distinct CDR3 sequences, with 50% to 65% observed a single time. The sequenced material came from CD4+ T cells from blood, cultured in vitro. Every receptor here comes from a human donor in good health.

The rearrangement links TRBV27 to TRBJ2-4; D might be TRBD1 (6 bases). Deletions cut 3 bases from V and 3 bases from J, with 12 bases between. Germline V gene sequence: CDR1 MNHEY, CDR2 SMNVEV (reference sequence). The CDR3 extends over 15 amino acids. In DNA form, the CDR3 reads TGTGCCAGCAGTTTTCTGGAAGGGGGCAAAAACATTCAGTACTTC. Encoded protein: CASSFLEGGKNIQYF.

The CDR3 region is CATLWGQGTHTIYF. As DNA, the CDR3 is TGTGCCACCCTCTGGGGTCAGGGTACCCACACCATATATTTT. J is TRBJ1-3 and V is TRBV6-1; maybe TRBD1 (5 bases). Trimming stripped 10 bases from V and 8 bases from J, with 21 bases between. The CDR3 extends over 14 amino acids. The germline V gene encodes CDR1 MNHNS and CDR2 SASEGT.

This chain links TRBV7-9 with TRBJ2-5; 11 bases match TRBD2. Germline lookup yields CDR1 SEHNR and CDR2 FQNEAQ (reference sequence). The CDR3 is 15 amino acids. The J segment lost 3 bases and the V segment lost 2 bases, leaving 2 bases of the junction unmatched. The CDR3 spells CASSLTSGGEETQYF. The CDR3 bases are TGTGCCAGCAGCTTAACTAGCGGGGGTGAAGAGACCCAGTACTTC.

In this sample, this clonotype turned up once. The CDR3 spells CASSLGTEAFF. The CDR3 bases are TGTGCCAGCAGTTTGGGTACTGAAGCTTTCTTT. The V gene is TRBV6-2 or TRBV6-3, the J gene TRBJ1-1; unclear D gene. The CDR3 runs 11 residues. The germline CDR1 and CDR2 sequences are MNHEY and SVGEGT. V lost 4 bases, J lost 5 bases, and 5 bases lay in between.

The rearrangement joins TRBV12-3 or TRBV12-4 to TRBJ2-2; D may be TRBD2 (5 bases). V was trimmed by 2 bases and J by 7 bases, leaving 8 bases between them. This CDR3 is 13 amino acids long. CDR3 nucleotide sequence: TGTGCCAGCAGTTTAATGGCGGGCGGGGAGCTGTTTTTT. It translates to CASSLMAGGELFF.

The chain recombines TRBV29-1 with TRBJ1-2, with D possibly matching TRBD1 (6 bases). This CDR3 is 11 amino acids long. Per germline, CDR1 SQVTM and CDR2 ANQGSEA. Between the trimmed V and J ends, which lost 3 bases and 8 bases, there was a span of 10 bases. This CDR3 reads CSVEGASGYTF. CDR3 nucleotide sequence: TGCAGCGTTGAGGGGGCTAGCGGCTACACCTTC.

This clonotype appeared a few times. The chain recombines TRBV2 with TRBJ1-5; TRBD1 aligns across 7 bases. The CDR3 covers 16 residues. With 4 bases clipped from V and 0 bases from J, the junction kept 6 bases outside the gene matches. CDR1 is SNHLY, CDR2 FYNNEI, per germline. CDR3 nucleotide sequence: TGTGCCAGCAGTGGTGGGACAGCCCATAGCAATCAGCCCCAGCATTTT. Its translation is CASSGGTAHSNQPQHF.

The chain combines TRBV7-2 with TRBJ2-7, with D perhaps matching TRBD1 (5 bases). Germline values: CDR1 SGHTA, CDR2 FQGNSA. CDR3 length equals 13 residues. Trimming removed 7 bases at V and 2 bases at J, with 12 bases between. CDR3 loop: CASTPRAAYEQYF. The CDR3, as DNA: TGTGCCAGCACTCCCAGGGCCGCCTACGAGCAGTACTTC.

In its sample, this clonotype was seen a few times. In nucleotides, the CDR3 is TGCAGTGCTAGAGATGTAGGTAGTCCGGGTGACACTGAAGCTTTCTTT. Translating it yields CSARDVGSPGDTEAFF. The chain links TRBV20-1 to TRBJ1-1; D not certain. Trimming removed 0 bases from V and 3 bases from J, with 17 bases in between. The CDR3 loop spans 16 amino acids. CDR1 is DFQATT and CDR2 is SNEGSKA in the germline V gene (reference sequence).

The chain joins TRBV6-2 or TRBV6-3 to TRBJ2-7; D is unresolved. Trimming pared 4 bases from V and 6 bases from J, leaving 16 bases between. Germline values: CDR1 MNHEY, CDR2 SVGEGT. The CDR3 extends over 14 amino acids. Here the CDR3 reads CASSLSQDRGEQYF. The CDR3 bases are TGTGCCAGCAGTTTATCCCAGGACCGCGGCGAGCAGTACTTC.

The chain has TRBV30 and TRBJ2-7; D gene ambiguous. Trimming cost V 2 bases and J 2 bases, with 10 bases left between them. This CDR3 is built from 13 residues. Germline V gene lookup returns CDR1 GTSNPN and CDR2 SVGIG (reference sequence). The CDR3 is CAWSSRATYEQYF. The CDR3 nucleotides are TGTGCCTGGAGTAGTAGGGCAACCTACGAGCAGTACTTC.

This clonotype showed up just a few times. The chain carries TRBV27 and TRBJ2-5, with TRBD2 matching 9 bases. The V gene end was trimmed by 4 bases and the J gene end by 7 bases; junction bases not matched to a gene: 10. The CDR3 totals 15 residues. In germline, CDR1 is MNHEY, CDR2 SMNVEV (reference sequence). The CDR3 spells CASSSDSGSRGTQYF. The DNA of the CDR3 is TGTGCCAGCAGTTCGGATAGCGGGAGCCGGGGGACCCAGTACTTC.

A few counts support this clonotype. The chain recombines TRBV27 with TRBJ1-5; possibly TRBD1 for D (6 bases). Germline CDR1 MNHEY, CDR2 SMNVEV (reference sequence). The CDR3 has 15 residues. V lost 4 bases and J lost 4, with 14 bases in between. The DNA of the CDR3 is TGTGCCAGCAGTTCACAGGGTTTAGGGAATCAGCCCCAGCATTTT. It yields the protein CASSSQGLGNQPQHF.

This clonotype has only a few counts. The V call is TRBV7-9, the J call TRBJ2-7; 7 positions match TRBD1. This CDR3 region has 13 residues. V was pared by 7 bases and J by 2 bases, with 5 bases of the junction left unmatched. Germline V CDR1 and CDR2: SEHNR, FQNEAQ (reference sequence). The CDR3 nucleotides are TGTGCCAGCAAAACAGGGGTAGCCTACGAGCAGTACTTC. This codes for CASKTGVAYEQYF. The full variable domain, completed using reference TRBV7-9 and TRBJ2-7, is DTGVSQNPRHKITKRGQNVTFRCDPISEHNRLYWYRQTLGQGPEFLTYFQNEAQLEKSRLLSDRFSAERPKGSFSTLEIQRTEQGDSAMYLCASKTGVAYEQYFGPGTRLTVT.

The V gene is TRBV19, the J gene TRBJ1-2; TRBD1 agrees at 7 bases. The CDR3 has 15 amino acids. J gave up 4 bases and V 4 bases, and 9 bases lay outside the gene matches. The germline V gene encodes CDR1 LNHDA and CDR2 SQIVND (reference sequence). This chain's CDR3 is CASSTTGDGLYGYTF. The DNA of the CDR3 is TGTGCCAGTAGTACTACAGGGGACGGGCTCTATGGCTACACCTTC.

This clonotype was counted only a few times. V and J are TRBV20-1 and TRBJ2-3; the D is unclear. Trimming took off 6 bases at V and 4 bases at J, with 17 bases between the two ends. The CDR3 runs to 14 residues. The germline V gene encodes CDR1 DFQATT and CDR2 SNEGSKA (reference sequence). The CDR3 reads CSADGISTADTQYF. In nucleotides, the CDR3 is TGCAGTGCGGATGGAATTTCAACGGCAGATACGCAGTATTTT.

The V call is TRBV27, the J call TRBJ2-7, with 9 bases fitting TRBD1. The V gene's germline CDR1 is MNHEY and CDR2 SMNVEV (reference sequence). Germline trimming cut 8 bases from V and 4 bases from J; bases unmatched to any gene: 9. The CDR3 length is 14 residues. CDR3 nucleotides: TGTGCCAGCCGGAGTGCCGGGACAGGGTACGAGCAGTACTTC. The encoded protein is CASRSAGTGYEQYF.

This chain connects TRBV24-1 to TRBJ2-3, with 9 positions matching TRBD1. Germline trimming cut 4 bases from V and 3 bases from J; bases unmatched to any gene: 10. Germline lookup yields CDR1 KGHDR and CDR2 SFDVKD. The CDR3 has 17 amino acids. The CDR3 reads CATSDSGQGARTDTQYF. The DNA of the CDR3 is TGTGCCACCAGTGACTCGGGACAGGGCGCAAGGACAGATACGCAGTATTTT.

This clonotype came up a few times. The chain uses TRBV20-1 and TRBJ2-2; 11 bases match TRBD2. Germline loops: CDR1 DFQATT, CDR2 SNEGSKA (reference sequence). V gave up 6 bases and J gave up 6 bases; unmatched junction bases: 9. CDR3 length equals 15 residues. This CDR3 reads CSAPVVSGGAGELFF. CDR3 coding DNA: TGCAGTGCCCCAGTGGTTAGCGGGGGGGCCGGGGAGCTGTTTTTT.

This clonotype turned up a few times. The chain links TRBV27 to TRBJ2-3; D may be TRBD1 or TRBD2 (5 bases each). The CDR3 covers 15 residues. Germline-derived CDR1 and CDR2 are MNHEY and SMNVEV (reference sequence). V dropped 3 bases and J dropped 0 bases, with 10 bases sitting between them. CDR3 in DNA: TGTGCCAGCAGTTTCCGGGGACCTAGCACAGATACGCAGTATTTT. Amino acids: CASSFRGPSTDTQYF.

The V gene is TRBV20-1, the J gene TRBJ1-2, with TRBD1 matching 7 bases. The CDR3 is 14 residues long. Trimming at V came to 4 bases and at J to 4 bases, leaving 9 bases not matched to a gene. The germline gives CDR1 DFQATT, CDR2 SNEGSKA (reference sequence). Here the CDR3 reads CSAKGPDRSYGYTF. CDR3 in DNA: TGCAGTGCTAAGGGCCCGGACAGGAGCTATGGCTACACCTTC.

J is TRBJ1-2 and V is TRBV10-1; no firm D call. V was shortened by 0 bases and J by 8 bases, with 10 bases between the two germline ends. The CDR3 is made up of 13 amino acids. Germline assignment: CDR1 WNHNN and CDR2 SYGVQD (reference sequence). CDR3 nucleotides: TGCGCCAGCAGTGAGTCGGGAGGGATCGGCTACACCTTC. Translation gives CASSESGGIGYTF.

The J gene is TRBJ2-2, the V gene TRBV6-1; D unresolved. The germline gives CDR1 MNHNS, CDR2 SASEGT. V lost 4 bases and J lost 8, with 11 bases in between. The CDR3 runs 13 residues. As DNA, the CDR3 is TGTGCCAGCAGTGTCTTAGGTGTGGGGGAGCTGTTTTTT. As protein: CASSVLGVGELFF.

The chain carries TRBV27 and TRBJ1-2; tentative D call: TRBD1 (5 bases). The CDR3 runs to 19 residues. V shed 3 bases and J shed 2 bases, with 25 bases lying between them. CDR1 MNHEY and CDR2 SMNVEV come from the germline V gene (reference sequence). CDR3 in amino acids: CASSFRRNRGVGSNYGYTF. The CDR3 DNA reads as TGTGCCAGCAGTTTCCGCAGGAACCGGGGGGTGGGCAGCAACTATGGCTACACCTTC.

This chain uses TRBV20-1 with TRBJ2-5; the D gene is possibly TRBD1 (6 bases). CDR3 length: 14 residues. The germline gives CDR1 DFQATT, CDR2 SNEGSKA (reference sequence). Trimming removed 3 bases from V and 4 bases from J, with 15 bases in between. The CDR3: CSARNTGFAETQYF. Written as DNA, the CDR3 is TGCAGTGCTAGGAATACAGGGTTTGCAGAGACCCAGTACTTC.

The chain uses TRBV7-2 and TRBJ2-3; no reliable D call. Trimming shortened V by 8 bases and J by 2 bases, and 8 bases separated the two germline ends. This CDR3 region has 12 residues. Germline V gene sequence: CDR1 SGHTA, CDR2 FQGNSA. Written as DNA, the CDR3 is TGTGCCAGCCGGACCTCCACAGATACGCAGTATTTT. It specifies CASRTSTDTQYF. The variable domain in full, completed from reference TRBV7-2 and TRBJ2-3, reads GAGVSQSPSNKVTEKGKDVELRCDPISGHTALYWYRQSLGQGLEFLIYFQGNSAPDKSGLPSDRFSAERTGGSVSTLTIQRTQQEDSAVYLCASRTSTDTQYFGPGTRLTVL.

This clonotype was seen a handful of times. V is TRBV6-1 and J is TRBJ2-1; no clear D. Between the trimmed V and J ends, which lost 2 bases and 8 bases, there was a span of 7 bases. Germline CDR1 MNHNS, CDR2 SASEGT. The CDR3 has 12 residues. DNA of the CDR3: TGTGCCAGCAGTGAACAGGTTTATGAGCAGTTCTTC. Protein: CASSEQVYEQFF.

The gene calls are TRBV20-1 and TRBJ1-1; D remains ambiguous. Trimming took off 6 bases at V and 4 bases at J, with 15 bases between the two ends. The V gene's germline CDR1 is DFQATT and CDR2 SNEGSKA (reference sequence). The CDR3 extends over 13 amino acids. The CDR3 region is CSADGSRSTEAFF. The CDR3 DNA is TGCAGTGCGGATGGAAGTCGGAGCACTGAAGCTTTCTTT.

This clonotype was counted a few times. This chain connects TRBV6-1 to TRBJ2-7; D is unclear. Between the trimmed V and J ends, which lost 6 bases and 5 bases, there was a span of 17 bases. This CDR3 is 14 amino acids long. CDR1 and CDR2 from the germline V gene are MNHNS and SASEGT. The CDR3 spells CASRLDGQSDEQYF. The CDR3 DNA is TGTGCCAGCAGGTTAGACGGCCAGAGTGACGAGCAGTACTTC.